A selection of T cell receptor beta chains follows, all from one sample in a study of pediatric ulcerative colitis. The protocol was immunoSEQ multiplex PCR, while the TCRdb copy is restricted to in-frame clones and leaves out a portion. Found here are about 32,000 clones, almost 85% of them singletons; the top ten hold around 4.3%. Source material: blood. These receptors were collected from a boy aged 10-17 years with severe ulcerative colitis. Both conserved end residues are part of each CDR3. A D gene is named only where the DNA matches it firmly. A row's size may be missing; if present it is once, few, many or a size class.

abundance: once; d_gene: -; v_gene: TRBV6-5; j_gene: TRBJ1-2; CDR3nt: TGTGCCAGCAGTTACAGGGGTGGCTACACCTTC; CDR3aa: CASSYRGGYTF
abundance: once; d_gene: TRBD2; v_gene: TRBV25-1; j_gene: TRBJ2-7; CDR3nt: TGTGCCAGCAGTGAAAGCGGGGGGTCCTACGAGCAGTACTTC; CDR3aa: CASSESGGSYEQYF
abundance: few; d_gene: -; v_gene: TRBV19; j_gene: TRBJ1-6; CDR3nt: TGTGCCAGTAGTGAGGGGACGGCCAGTTCACCCCTCCACTTT; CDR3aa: CASSEGTASSPLHF
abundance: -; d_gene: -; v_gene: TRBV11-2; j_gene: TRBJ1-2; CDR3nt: TGTGCCAGCAGCTTAGAGGGTTTTGGCTACACCTTC; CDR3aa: CASSLEGFGYTF
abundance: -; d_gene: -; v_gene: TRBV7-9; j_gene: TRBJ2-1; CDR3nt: TGTGCCAGCAGCTTATTAGGGGATGAGCAGTTCTTC; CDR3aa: CASSLLGDEQFF
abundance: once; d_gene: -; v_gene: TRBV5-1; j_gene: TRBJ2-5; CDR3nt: TGCGCCAGCAGCTTGGGTGGGGCTCAAGAGACCCAGTACTTC; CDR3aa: CASSLGGAQETQYF
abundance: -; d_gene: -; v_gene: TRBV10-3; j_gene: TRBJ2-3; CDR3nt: TGTGCCATCAGTGAGTCGGCGGGGCCCACAGATACGCAGTATTTT; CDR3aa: CAISESAGPTDTQYF
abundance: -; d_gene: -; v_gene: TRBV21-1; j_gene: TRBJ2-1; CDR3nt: TGTGCCAGCAGCGGGCTTTTTTGGGGGCCGTACAATGAGCAGTTCTTC; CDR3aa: CASSGLFWGPYNEQFF
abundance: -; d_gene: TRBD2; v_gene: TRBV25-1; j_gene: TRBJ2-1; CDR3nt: TGTGCCAGCAGTGAGGTAGCGGGGGGCTCGAGCTCCTACAATGAGCAGTTCTTC; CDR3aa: CASSEVAGGSSSYNEQFF
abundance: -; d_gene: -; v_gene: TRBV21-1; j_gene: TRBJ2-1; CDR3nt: TGTGCCAGCAGCGACAGGGGTGCGTCGGATGAGCAGTTCTTC; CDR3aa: CASSDRGASDEQFF
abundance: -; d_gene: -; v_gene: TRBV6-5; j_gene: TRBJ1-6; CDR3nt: TGTGCCAGCAGTTACCGCTACGCAGGGAACAATTCACCCCTCCACTTT; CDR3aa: CASSYRYAGNNSPLHF
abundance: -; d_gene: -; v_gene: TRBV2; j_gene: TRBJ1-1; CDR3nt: TGTGCCAGCAAATTACATCAGGGAAAAGCTGAAGCTTTCTTT; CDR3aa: CASKLHQGKAEAFF
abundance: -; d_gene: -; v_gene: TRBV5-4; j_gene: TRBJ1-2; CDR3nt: TGTGCCAGCAGCTTGCTGTCGGGGATTTATGGCTACACCTTC; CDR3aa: CASSLLSGIYGYTF
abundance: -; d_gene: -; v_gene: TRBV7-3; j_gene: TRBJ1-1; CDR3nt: TGTGCCAGCAGTTCCGGCGAGGGTCACGGCGAAGCTTTCTTT; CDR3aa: CASSSGEGHGEAFF
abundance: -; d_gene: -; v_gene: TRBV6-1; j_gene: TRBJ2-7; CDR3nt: TGTGCCAGCAGTCCCCAATCCGAGCAGTACTTC; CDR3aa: CASSPQSEQYF
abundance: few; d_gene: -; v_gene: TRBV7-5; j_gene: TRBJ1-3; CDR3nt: TGTGCCAGAAGCGTGGAAGGGGGAAGCACTGGAAACACCATATATTTT; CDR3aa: CARSVEGGSTGNTIYF